A single count supports the clone carrying this TCR beta chain. Antigen: not known. Mouse gene names and germline throughout. The DNA ends 1 residue before the CDR3 does, and the rest of the CDR3 is filled in from the germline J gene. The record originates from a study of tissue T cells after allogeneic stem cell transplantation. Study-level results: The study did not identify alloreactive or antigen-specific tissue TCRs, and some clones might be persisting host cells.

CDR3 length: 13 amino acids. The germline V gene encodes CDR1 SGHSA and CDR2 FRNQAP. Trimming left V 5 bases short and J 1 base short, with 8 bases between. Survey-depth TCRbeta CDR3 sequencing reported V/J genes and productive frequencies. The protocol was immunoSEQ multiplex PCR, while the TCRdb copy is restricted to in-frame clones and leaves out a portion. The sample lists around 50,000 clones; 73% were seen once. The chain joins TRBV16 to TRBJ1-2, with D tentatively TRBD1 (6 bases). The source of this sequence is a pool of C57BL/6 mice in good health. The specimen sequenced was sorted cells pooled from one or two spleens. The CDR3 bases that were read are TGTGCAAGCAGCCGGACAGAAAACTCCGACTACACC. Its protein product is CASSRTENSDYT. The CDR3, in full, reads CASSRTENSDYTF.